Listed below are T cell receptor beta chains from one sample, sequenced in a study of blood T cell repertoires in COVID-19. The table came from immunoSEQ multiplex PCR; TCRdb's copy has only in-frame clones and leaves some out. This sample has about 140,000 clones, with about 80% found just once. The sequenced sample consisted of peripheral blood. The receptor set was obtained from a human donor in a cohort sampled during active COVID-19. The CDR3 runs from the conserved cysteine through the conserved F or W. Each record gives: D gene, clone size, V gene, J gene, CDR3 DNA, CDR3 protein. A D gene is named only where the DNA matches it firmly. Size values are once, few and many counts, or a class for expanded clones, and some rows have none.

D gene: -
clone size: -
V gene: TRBV6-5
J gene: TRBJ2-2
CDR3 DNA: TGTGCCAGCAGCCCCGAGCCGAACACCGGGGAGCTGTTTTTT
CDR3 protein: CASSPEPNTGELFF

D gene: TRBD1
clone size: -
V gene: TRBV19
J gene: TRBJ1-1
CDR3 DNA: TGTGCCAGTAGTTTTAGGGCAGGGGGCACGGGGACTGAAGCTTTCTTT
CDR3 protein: CASSFRAGGTGTEAFF

D gene: TRBD1
clone size: -
V gene: TRBV6-4
J gene: TRBJ1-1
CDR3 DNA: TGTGCCAGCAGCCGGGACAGAAATAGTGGTGAAGCTTTCTTT
CDR3 protein: CASSRDRNSGEAFF

D gene: TRBD1
clone size: -
V gene: TRBV18
J gene: TRBJ2-3
CDR3 DNA: TGTGCCAGCTCACCATCACGGGACAGGGTGGTAGGTACGCAGTATTTT
CDR3 protein: CASSPSRDRVVGTQYF

D gene: -
clone size: -
V gene: TRBV3-1/TRBV3-2
J gene: TRBJ1-1
CDR3 DNA: TGTGCCAGCAGCCCCACGAGGGGGGAGGGCACTGAAGCTTTCTTT
CDR3 protein: CASSPTRGEGTEAFF

D gene: -
clone size: -
V gene: TRBV2
J gene: TRBJ2-3
CDR3 DNA: TGTGCCAGCAGTGAAGCGCTAGTGCGGGGCACAAATACGCAGTATTTT
CDR3 protein: CASSEALVRGTNTQYF

D gene: TRBD1
clone size: -
V gene: TRBV24-1
J gene: TRBJ2-1
CDR3 DNA: TGTGCCACCAGTGATCCTGGACAGGGGTCTTCGCAGTTCTTC
CDR3 protein: CATSDPGQGSSQFF

D gene: -
clone size: -
V gene: TRBV2
J gene: TRBJ1-2
CDR3 DNA: TGTGCCAGCAGTGAAGCGCTTCGACAGGAAGAGTATGGCTACACCTTC
CDR3 protein: CASSEALRQEEYGYTF

D gene: -
clone size: -
V gene: TRBV7-9
J gene: TRBJ2-7
CDR3 DNA: TGTGCCAGCAGCTTAGGTCGGGGCTACGAGCAGTACTTC
CDR3 protein: CASSLGRGYEQYF

D gene: -
clone size: -
V gene: TRBV5-1
J gene: TRBJ2-5
CDR3 DNA: TGCGCCAGCAGCTTGGCTGGGGCAGAGACCCAGTACTTC
CDR3 protein: CASSLAGAETQYF

D gene: TRBD1
clone size: few
V gene: TRBV3-1/TRBV3-2
J gene: TRBJ1-2
CDR3 DNA: TGTGCCAGCAGCCCAGGGGGATCTAACTATGGCTACACCTTC
CDR3 protein: CASSPGGSNYGYTF

D gene: TRBD1
clone size: -
V gene: TRBV3-1/TRBV3-2
J gene: TRBJ2-2
CDR3 DNA: TGTGCCAGCAGCAACCGGGACAGGGCATGGGGTCGCTCCGGGGAGCTGTTTTTT
CDR3 protein: CASSNRDRAWGRSGELFF

D gene: -
clone size: -
V gene: TRBV5-1
J gene: TRBJ2-7
CDR3 DNA: TGCGCCAGCAGCTTGGAACAGGTCAGCAACGAGCAGTACTTC
CDR3 protein: CASSLEQVSNEQYF

D gene: -
clone size: few
V gene: TRBV7-9
J gene: TRBJ2-7
CDR3 DNA: TGTGCCAGCAGCTTAGATACCAGGGTCTACGAGCAGTACTTC
CDR3 protein: CASSLDTRVYEQYF

D gene: TRBD1
clone size: few
V gene: TRBV29-1
J gene: TRBJ2-3
CDR3 DNA: TGCAGCGTCGGCGGGACAGGGGGCGCCCAATTGCGGGATACGCAGTATTTT
CDR3 protein: CSVGGTGGAQLRDTQYF

D gene: TRBD1
clone size: -
V gene: TRBV24-1
J gene: TRBJ1-2
CDR3 DNA: TGTGCCACCAGTGATTTGAGGGGACAGCTATATGGCTACACCTTC
CDR3 protein: CATSDLRGQLYGYTF

D gene: -
clone size: -
V gene: TRBV28
J gene: TRBJ1-3
CDR3 DNA: TGTGCCAGCAGTGTGACTGGGGGGTCTGGAAACACCATATATTTT
CDR3 protein: CASSVTGGSGNTIYF

D gene: TRBD1
clone size: -
V gene: TRBV12-3/TRBV12-4
J gene: TRBJ1-5
CDR3 DNA: TGTGCCAGCAGCACCGACAGGGCCCAGCCCCAGCATTTT
CDR3 protein: CASSTDRAQPQHF

D gene: TRBD1
clone size: -
V gene: TRBV7-7
J gene: TRBJ1-3
CDR3 DNA: TGTGCTAGCAGCCCAGTGGAGGGGGCGGGAAACACCATATATTTT
CDR3 protein: CASSPVEGAGNTIYF

D gene: -
clone size: many
V gene: TRBV18
J gene: TRBJ1-5
CDR3 DNA: TGTGCCAGCTCACCACCGGGAGGGATCGGTAGCGAGCCCCAGCATTTT
CDR3 protein: CASSPPGGIGSEPQHF